This T cell receptor beta chain was identified in a study of blood T cells in healthy people across ages. The J segment lost 6 bases and the V segment lost 0 bases, leaving 1 base of the junction unmatched. CDR3 size: 13 residues. In germline, CDR1 is SGHRS, CDR2 YFSETQ. The study drew donors from healthy Caucasian individuals in Russia aged about 6 to 90. With a J-beta primer mix and a sample-barcoded 5' primer, a second PCR ran about 6 to 11 cycles. Per sample, CDR3-containing paired-end reads numbered at least 2.5 million. TCRdb re-analysed the 5' RACE reads in MiXCR, keeping a single row per CDR3 protein. The table lists some 320,000 distinct CDR3 sequences, around 29% of them singletons. Remarks on this clonotype: Its specificity is unknown.

Study-level points and caveats: Observed TCR beta diversity per million T cells went down as age went up. This fall followed a roughly linear course with age. Comparison with aged donors showed that long-lived donors had more naive CD4+ cells and higher diversity.

The TCR sequence derives from a woman aged 70 to 79 in good health. The gene calls are TRBV5-1 and TRBJ2-7, with 9 bases that match TRBD1. The sample was blood. CDR3 sequence: CASSLEQGAEQYF. CDR3 coding DNA: TGCGCCAGCAGCTTGGAACAGGGGGCCGAGCAGTACTTC.